The clone carrying this T cell receptor (beta chain) was recorded at least ten times. The source of the sample is a study of T cells in Graves' hyperthyroidism and ophthalmopathy. RNA transcripts yielded amplified TCR beta CDR3 regions. During a first-round RT-PCR of the TCR CDR3, the HTBI primer set was used. TCRdb ran MiXCR on the multiplex PCR reads and lists one entry per CDR3 protein. The sample yields more than 300,000 distinct CDR3 sequences, about 14% seen once. Source material: blood. This TCR was sampled from a woman aged 30 to 39 with Graves' ophthalmopathy.

The CDR3 sequence is CASSLVSGDNEQFF. The CDR3 nucleotides read TGCGCCAGCAGCTTGGTATCCGGGGACAATGAGCAGTTCTTC. The chain recombines TRBV5-1 with TRBJ2-1, with a possible D match to TRBD2 (5 bases). Looked up from germline, CDR1 is SGHRS and CDR2 is YFSETQ. With 0 bases removed from V and 5 bases from J, the gap between germline ends came to 9 bases. The CDR3 extends over 14 amino acids. The full variable domain, completed using reference TRBV5-1 and TRBJ2-1, is KAGVTQTPRYLIKTRGQQVTLSCSPISGHRSVSWYQQTPGQGLQFLFEYFSETQRNKGNFPGRFSGRQFSNSRSEMNVSTLELGDSALYLCASSLVSGDNEQFFGPGTRLTVL.